A single sample gave rise to the 10 T cell receptor beta chains below, sequenced in a study of blood T cell repertoires in COVID-19. Produced via immunoSEQ multiplex PCR; TCRdb's table is partial and in-frame only. In the table there are some 300,000 clones, roughly nine tenths of which are singletons. The sample comprised PBMCs or T cells enriched from blood (not recorded which). The receptor source for this set is a woman aged 25 to 45 who had recovered from COVID-19.

For this clone: One end of the junction varies from germline; a read error may be responsible. The J gene is TRBJ2-7, the V gene TRBV23-1; D not certain. TRBV23-1 is reported as an ORF; its role is uncertain. This CDR3 comprises 12 residues. In nucleotides, the CDR3 is TGCGCCAGCAAACGGGTTAAAATAACCCTGGACTTC. It yields the protein CASKRVKITLDF.

The rearrangement joins TRBV7-9 to TRBJ2-7; TRBD2 matches 9 bases. This CDR3 region has 17 residues. Germline CDR1 is SEHNR and CDR2 is FQNEAQ (reference sequence). With V trimmed by 2 bases and J by 4 bases, 12 bases remained unmatched. This CDR3 is CASSLSLREGILYEQYF. The CDR3 nucleotides are TGTGCCAGCAGCTTAAGTCTGCGGGAGGGAATTTTGTACGAGCAGTACTTC.

The rearrangement joins TRBV12-5 to TRBJ2-1; D gene unclear. The V end lost 4 bases, the J end lost 8 bases, and 9 bases lay between the germline ends. Germline V gives CDR1 LGHNT, CDR2 FRNRAP. The CDR3 spans 12 residues. The CDR3 DNA is TGTGCTAGTGGTTGGTCGGCGGATGAGCAGTTCTTC. This encodes CASGWSADEQFF.

Here the CDR3 reads CASVSGVGTGELFF. The CDR3 DNA reads TGTGCCAGCGTCTCCGGGGTCGGAACCGGGGAGCTGTTTTTT. V is TRBV7-9 and J is TRBJ2-2, with a weak D call TRBD2 (5 bases). Trimming shortened V by 8 bases and J by 5 bases, and 15 bases separated the two germline ends. CDR1 is SEHNR, CDR2 FQNEAQ, per germline (reference sequence). This CDR3 has 14 residues.

The chain uses TRBV6-5 and TRBJ1-2; possibly TRBD1 for D (6 bases). The germline V and J ends were trimmed by 6 bases and 4 bases, with 12 bases remaining between them. CDR1 and CDR2 from the germline V gene are MNHEY and SVGAGI. The CDR3 spans 13 residues. The CDR3 DNA reads TGTGCCAGCAGGCCCCAGGGGAGCTATGGCTACACCTTC. Its protein product is CASRPQGSYGYTF.

The rearrangement joins TRBV28 to TRBJ1-1; D is perhaps TRBD1 (6 bases). V lost 6 bases, J lost 0 bases, and 8 bases lay in between. CDR1 is MDHEN and CDR2 is SYDVKM in the germline V gene. This CDR3 has 13 residues. The CDR3, as DNA: TGTGCCAGCAGCCGGACAGTGAACACTGAAGCTTTCTTT. Translating it yields CASSRTVNTEAFF.

This sequence joins TRBV6-4 and TRBJ1-6; no clear D gene. Between the trimmed V and J ends, which lost 0 bases and 4 bases, there was a span of 7 bases. Germline values: CDR1 MRHNA, CDR2 SNTAGT. CDR3 size: 15 residues. The CDR3 nucleotides read TGTGCCAGCAGTGACTCGGGGAGATATAATTCACCCCTCCACTTT. Its protein is CASSDSGRYNSPLHF.

This clone showed up just once. The chain carries TRBV9 and TRBJ1-4; possible D gene TRBD1, 5 bases. CDR3 length: 16 amino acids. CDR1 is SGDLS, CDR2 YYNGEE, per germline. V was clipped by 4 bases and J by 8 bases, with 21 bases between them. The CDR3 reads CASSFGSGQGNEKLFF. Written as DNA, the CDR3 is TGTGCCAGCAGCTTTGGTTCAGGTCAGGGAAACGAAAAACTGTTTTTT.

The chain has TRBV18 and TRBJ2-2; 8 bases align to TRBD1. This CDR3 region has 15 residues. The V gene end was trimmed by 3 bases and the J gene end by 5 bases; junction bases not matched to a gene: 5. Germline V CDR1 and CDR2: KGHSH, LQKENI. CDR3 amino acids: CASSPRTGRTGELFF. In DNA form, the CDR3 reads TGTGCCAGCTCACCTCGGACAGGGAGGACCGGGGAGCTGTTTTTT.

This chain links TRBV12-5 with TRBJ2-3; D gene unclear. CDR1 and CDR2 (germline): LGHNT, FRNRAP. Trimming cost V 4 bases and J 12 bases, with 14 bases left between them. This CDR3 region has 12 residues. CDR3 loop: CASGSNFAAQYF. The CDR3 DNA sequence: TGTGCTAGTGGTTCCAACTTTGCGGCTCAGTATTTT.